The 27 T cell receptor beta chains given below trace back to one sample, sequenced in a study of shared clonotypes between healthy human individuals. The assay was immunoSEQ multiplex PCR, and TCRdb's table has in-frame clones only and misses some. Found here are 550,000 to 850,000 clones, roughly 70% of them singletons; the top ten hold 1.7%. The specimen sequenced was memory CD4+ T cells sorted from blood. Described subset: CD45RA-negative fraction. The receptors stem from a woman younger than 45 in good health.

The chain links TRBV29-1 to TRBJ2-3; TRBD2 is a possible D gene (5 bases). V was shortened by 4 bases and J by 3 bases, with 14 bases between the two germline ends. This CDR3 comprises 14 residues. CDR1 SQVTM and CDR2 ANQGSEA come from the germline V gene. Here the CDR3 DNA reads TGCAGCGTTGTGAGGGAGAGGAGGACAGATACGCAGTATTTT. Amino acid sequence: CSVVRERRTDTQYF.

V usage is TRBV11-2 and J usage is TRBJ2-2; 8 nucleotides line up with TRBD2. Trimming took 5 bases from V and 6 from J; bases not matched to a gene: 5. Germline V CDR1 and CDR2: SGHAT, FQNNGV. CDR3 length equals 14 residues. The DNA for the CDR3 is TGTGCCAGCAGCCTCGGACTAGCTTCCGGGGAGCTGTTTTTT. Protein product: CASSLGLASGELFF.

On this clone itself: Being one base from a much bigger clone, this may be a read error. The chain joins TRBV7-9 to TRBJ2-2; D is possibly TRBD2 (6 bases). From germline, CDR1 is SEHNR and CDR2 FQNEAQ (reference sequence). Trimming took off 6 bases at V and 1 base at J, with 9 bases between the two ends. The CDR3 totals 14 residues. CDR3 loop: CASSFSGNTGELFF. The CDR3, as DNA: TGTGCCAGCAGTTTTAGCGGGAACACCGGGGAGCTGTTTTTT.

The V and J genes are TRBV7-8 and TRBJ2-3; D ambiguous. The length of the CDR3 is 14 residues. Trimming cost V 3 bases and J 4 bases, with 11 bases left between them. Germline loops: CDR1 SGHVS, CDR2 FQNEAQ. CDR3 sequence: CASSFSAVADTQYF. The CDR3 DNA is TGTGCCAGCAGCTTTTCGGCTGTTGCAGATACGCAGTATTTT. Full variable domain (rest looked up from reference TRBV7-8 and TRBJ2-3): GAGVSQSPRYKVAKRGQDVALRCDPISGHVSLFWYQQALGQGPEFLTYFQNEAQLDKSGLPSDRFFAERPEGSVSTLKIQRTQQEDSAVYLCASSFSAVADTQYFGPGTRLTVL.

This sequence joins TRBV10-3 and TRBJ2-1; D possibly matches TRBD1 or TRBD2 (7 bases each). V dropped 2 bases and J dropped 10 bases, with 15 bases sitting between them. The germline V gene has CDR1 ENHRY and CDR2 SYGVKD. This CDR3 comprises 14 residues. The CDR3 DNA reads TGTGCCATCAGTGAGGCCAGGGGGGAGGGGGAGCAGTTCTTC. Translated, it gives CAISEARGEGEQFF.

J is TRBJ2-1 and V is TRBV7-3; TRBD2 is a possible D gene (5 bases). This CDR3 has 16 amino acids. The germline V gene has CDR1 SGHTA and CDR2 FQGTGA. The V end was cut by 2 bases, the J end by 9 bases, with 20 bases between. In nucleotides, the CDR3 is TGTGCCAGCAGCTTATATCAGGCACTAGGATTTGGTGAGCAGTTCTTC. Its translation is CASSLYQALGFGEQFF.

The gene calls are TRBV5-1 and TRBJ2-1, with 7 bases fitting TRBD2. The germline V gene has CDR1 SGHRS and CDR2 YFSETQ. Trimming took 4 bases from V and 6 from J; bases not matched to a gene: 13. This CDR3 has 16 amino acids. The CDR3 DNA reads TGCGCCAGCAGCCTTACGAGCGGGATTTTGTCCAATGAGCAGTTCTTC. This sequence encodes CASSLTSGILSNEQFF.

This rearrangement joins TRBV28 to TRBJ1-1, with a weak D call TRBD1 (6 bases). Trimming stripped 5 bases from V and 5 bases from J, with 9 bases between. The germline V gene encodes CDR1 MDHEN and CDR2 SYDVKM. The CDR3 covers 12 residues. The DNA for the CDR3 is TGTGCCAGCAGTAGCCAGGGGACTGAAGCTTTCTTT. Residues: CASSSQGTEAFF.

This clone was observed once. The chain is built from TRBV2 and TRBJ2-1, with D possibly TRBD2 on 5 matching bases. CDR3 length equals 15 residues. Trimming removed 6 bases at V and 6 bases at J, with 18 bases between. In germline, CDR1 is SNHLY, CDR2 FYNNEI. CDR3 region: CASRPGLLTRNEQFF. The CDR3 DNA reads as TGTGCCAGCAGACCAGGACTCCTAACGCGCAATGAGCAGTTCTTC.

The chain combines TRBV10-3 with TRBJ2-2; the match to TRBD1 covers 8 bases. Per germline, CDR1 ENHRY and CDR2 SYGVKD. The junction had 3 bases not matched to a gene; V was cut back by 2 bases and J by 1 base. The length of the CDR3 is 16 residues. The CDR3 reads CAISEPGQVNTGELFF. CDR3 DNA sequence: TGTGCCATCAGTGAGCCGGGACAGGTGAACACCGGGGAGCTGTTTTTT.

The chain employs TRBV6-5 and TRBJ2-7; 9 bases map to TRBD1. This CDR3 spans 14 amino acids. Germline values: CDR1 MNHEY, CDR2 SVGAGI. With 2 bases clipped from V and 3 bases from J, the junction kept 2 bases outside the gene matches. CDR3: CASSYMGQGYEQYF. The CDR3 nucleotides read TGTGCCAGCAGTTACATGGGACAGGGCTACGAGCAGTACTTC.

The gene calls are TRBV6-6 and TRBJ2-7; TRBD1 is a possible D gene (6 bases). Trimming took 7 bases from V and 8 from J, leaving 18 bases between them. The CDR3 has 13 amino acids. The germline V gene has CDR1 MNHNY and CDR2 SVGAGI (reference sequence). The CDR3 DNA reads TGTGCCAGCACAGCAGGGGAAGGGATGAAGCAGTACTTC. It encodes CASTAGEGMKQYF.

The genes are TRBV7-9 and TRBJ2-3, with D tentatively TRBD1 or TRBD2 (5 bases each). The germline V gene encodes CDR1 SEHNR and CDR2 FQNEAQ (reference sequence). V shed 0 bases and J shed 9 bases, with 13 bases lying between them. This CDR3 region has 14 residues. CDR3 region: CASSLAGQGETQYF. CDR3 DNA sequence: TGTGCCAGCAGCTTAGCGGGGCAGGGAGAGACGCAGTATTTT.

The chain joins TRBV28 to TRBJ2-1; a possible D gene is TRBD2 (6 bases). The V end was cut by 6 bases, the J end by 6 bases, with 15 bases between. This CDR3 comprises 14 residues. Germline CDR1 MDHEN, CDR2 SYDVKM. The CDR3 coding sequence is TGTGCCAGCAGCCCGGGACTTAGATCCAATGAGCAGTTCTTC. It yields the protein CASSPGLRSNEQFF.

There are a few counts of this clone. This sequence joins TRBV6-5 and TRBJ1-5; 8 bases map to TRBD1. CDR3 size: 14 residues. Germline trimming cut 5 bases from V and 4 bases from J; bases unmatched to any gene: 4. The germline V gene has CDR1 MNHEY and CDR2 SVGAGI. DNA for the CDR3: TGTGCCAGCAGTCGACGGACAGGGAATCAGCCCCAGCATTTT. This encodes CASSRRTGNQPQHF.

The rearrangement links TRBV29-1 to TRBJ2-7; D is ambiguous. In germline, CDR1 is SQVTM, CDR2 ANQGSEA. Trimming shortened V by 5 bases and J by 0 bases, and 8 bases separated the two germline ends. This CDR3 has 12 amino acids. CDR3 in DNA: TGCAGCGTTTGTGAGAGCTCCTACGAGCAGTACTTC. Translated, it gives CSVCESSYEQYF.

The V call is TRBV7-2, the J call TRBJ1-3; D is undetermined. Germline-derived CDR1 and CDR2 are SGHTA and FQGNSA. The CDR3 consists of 16 residues. The V end was cut by 5 bases, the J end by 0 bases, with 14 bases between. CDR3 loop: CASSPRPGNSGNTIYF. The CDR3 DNA reads TGTGCCAGCAGCCCGCGGCCGGGAAACTCTGGAAACACCATATATTTT.

In its sample, this clone was seen a few times. The rearrangement joins TRBV7-2 to TRBJ2-7; no reliable D call. This CDR3 region has 15 residues. V was clipped by 2 bases and J by 2 bases, with 13 bases between them. Germline V gives CDR1 SGHTA, CDR2 FQGNSA. CDR3 nucleotide sequence: TGTGCCAGCAGCTTACGGAGAGCCGACACCTACGAGCAGTACTTC. Protein: CASSLRRADTYEQYF.

The J gene is TRBJ1-5, the V gene TRBV28, with D possibly matching TRBD1 (5 bases). This CDR3 has 16 amino acids. The germline V and J ends were trimmed by 6 bases and 2 bases, with 17 bases remaining between them. Looked up from germline, CDR1 is MDHEN and CDR2 is SYDVKM. The CDR3 is CASRPRDWRGNQPQHF. Here the CDR3 DNA reads TGTGCCAGCAGACCCCGGGACTGGCGAGGCAATCAGCCCCAGCATTTT.

This clone was counted a few times. The genes are TRBV5-1 and TRBJ2-7; D might be TRBD1 (6 bases). Germline-derived CDR1 and CDR2 are SGHRS and YFSETQ. V was pared by 4 bases and J by 1 base, with 9 bases between. This CDR3 is built from 13 residues. The CDR3 sequence is CASSIQGSYEQYF. As DNA, the CDR3 is TGCGCCAGCAGCATACAGGGTTCCTACGAGCAGTACTTC.

This clone has a handful of counts. This chain uses TRBV4-1 with TRBJ1-2; no clear D gene. Trimming removed 1 base from V and 2 bases from J, with 11 bases in between. The CDR3 contains 15 residues. The germline CDR1 and CDR2 sequences are MGHRA and YSYEKL. DNA for the CDR3: TGCGCCAGCAGCCAAGGGCTCTCAAGAAACTATGGCTACACCTTC. Encoded protein: CASSQGLSRNYGYTF.

J is TRBJ1-5 and V is TRBV6-1, with a tentative D call TRBD1 (6 bases). V was shortened by 0 bases and J by 5 bases, with 11 bases between the two germline ends. The germline V gene has CDR1 MNHNS and CDR2 SASEGT. The CDR3 is 15 amino acids. CDR3 residues: CASSEARRGDQPQHF. The CDR3 DNA reads TGTGCCAGCAGTGAAGCTAGAAGGGGGGATCAGCCCCAGCATTTT.

Remarks on this clone: The same CDR3 can be traced to other DNA sequences in this sample. The V call is TRBV5-4, the J call TRBJ2-5, with 10 bases fitting TRBD1. V lost 4 bases and J lost 2; bases outside the gene matches: 2. The CDR3 spans 14 residues. The V gene's germline CDR1 is SGHNT and CDR2 YYREEE (reference sequence). For the CDR3, the DNA is TGTGCCAGCAGCCCGGGACAGGGGCAAGAGACCCAGTACTTC. The encoded protein is CASSPGQGQETQYF.

The chain is built from TRBV30 and TRBJ2-3; TRBD1 might be the D (6 bases). Per germline, CDR1 GTSNPN and CDR2 SVGIG (reference sequence). The germline V and J ends were trimmed by 5 bases and 5 bases, with 14 bases remaining between them. This CDR3 region has 13 residues. CDR3 protein: CAWGLRGIDTQYF. In DNA, the CDR3 is TGTGCCTGGGGGCTCAGGGGCATAGATACGCAGTATTTT.

The chain links TRBV15 to TRBJ1-4; 7 bases are a match to TRBD1. Germline V gives CDR1 LNHNV, CDR2 YYDKDF (reference sequence). The CDR3 covers 15 residues. J was trimmed by 8 bases and V by 1 base; bases with no gene match: 7. The DNA for the CDR3 is TGTGCCACCAGCAGAGGGGACAGCAGCCAGGAAAAACTGTTTTTT. Protein sequence: CATSRGDSSQEKLFF.

This clone was counted a few times. The chain recombines TRBV30 with TRBJ2-5, with a possible D match to TRBD1 (6 bases). The DNA end is a closer match to TRBJ2-7, so the J assignment may be wrong. Germline lookup yields CDR1 GTSNPN and CDR2 SVGIG (reference sequence). The CDR3 is made up of 16 amino acids. CDR3 nucleotide sequence: TGTGCCTGGAGTGTTTTAAGGGGGAGAAGGGCCTACGAGCAGTACTTC. This encodes CAWSVLRGRRAYEQYF.

J is TRBJ2-7 and V is TRBV30, with D unclear. The V end lost 1 base, the J end lost 6 bases, and 13 bases lay between the germline ends. Germline V lookup: CDR1 GTSNPN, CDR2 SVGIG (reference sequence). The CDR3 contains 13 residues. Written as DNA, the CDR3 is TGTGCCTGGAGTGCCCCCACGGCCGGCGAGCAGTACTTC. It translates to CAWSAPTAGEQYF.